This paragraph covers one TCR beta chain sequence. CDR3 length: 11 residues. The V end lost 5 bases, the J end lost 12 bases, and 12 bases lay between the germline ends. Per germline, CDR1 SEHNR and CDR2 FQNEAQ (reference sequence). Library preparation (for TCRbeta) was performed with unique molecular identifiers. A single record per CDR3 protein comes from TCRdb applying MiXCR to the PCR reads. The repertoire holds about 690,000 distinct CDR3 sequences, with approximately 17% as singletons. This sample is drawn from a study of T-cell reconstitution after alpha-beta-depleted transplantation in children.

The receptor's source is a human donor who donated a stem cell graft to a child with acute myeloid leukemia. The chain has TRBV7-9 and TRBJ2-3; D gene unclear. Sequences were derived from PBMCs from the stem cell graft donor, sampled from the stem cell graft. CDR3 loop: CASSPSTYQYF. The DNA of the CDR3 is TGTGCCAGCAGCCCCTCGACTTATCAGTATTTT.